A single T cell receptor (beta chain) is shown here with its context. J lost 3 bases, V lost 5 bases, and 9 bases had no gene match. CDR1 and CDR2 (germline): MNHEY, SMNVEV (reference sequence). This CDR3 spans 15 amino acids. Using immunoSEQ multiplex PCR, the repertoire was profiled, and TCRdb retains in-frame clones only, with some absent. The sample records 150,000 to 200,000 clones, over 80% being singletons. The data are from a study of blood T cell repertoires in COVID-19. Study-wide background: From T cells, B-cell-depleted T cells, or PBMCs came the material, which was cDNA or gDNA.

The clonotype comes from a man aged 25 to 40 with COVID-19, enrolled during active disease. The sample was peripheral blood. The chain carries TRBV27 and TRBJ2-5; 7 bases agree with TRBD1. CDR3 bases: TGTGCCAGCAGTCCTTTCGTGGGGACAGAAGAGACCCAGTACTTC. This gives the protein CASSPFVGTEETQYF.